Below, 10 T cell receptor beta chains from the same sample are listed, as sequenced in a study of OX40 agonist ivuxolimab in advanced cancers. Generated by immunoSEQ multiplex PCR, the TCRdb table keeps only in-frame clones and is missing some. The table records about 76,000 clones, 85% to 90% of them present only once. Sequencing was performed on CD4+ or CD8+ T cells sorted from blood, taken in a trial of the OX40 agonist ivuxolimab. The receptors come from an adult with an advanced solid tumor such as melanoma, head and neck, liver or kidney cancer.

V and J are TRBV10-1 and TRBJ1-4; D is unclear. Germline V gives CDR1 WNHNN, CDR2 SYGVQD (reference sequence). Trimming shortened V by 5 bases and J by 0 bases, and 4 bases separated the two germline ends. The CDR3 spans 13 residues. CDR3 protein: CASSSATNEKLFF. In DNA form, the CDR3 reads TGCGCCAGCAGTTCCGCAACTAATGAAAAACTGTTTTTT.

The J gene is TRBJ1-1, the V gene TRBV6-5; TRBD1 might be the D (6 bases). Trimming shortened V by 2 bases and J by 4 bases, and 11 bases separated the two germline ends. The CDR3 totals 14 residues. CDR1 is MNHEY and CDR2 is SVGAGI in the germline V gene. The DNA for the CDR3 is TGTGCCAGCAGTTACGGGGGACAAGTCACTGAAGCTTTCTTT. It yields the protein CASSYGGQVTEAFF.

Concerning this clone itself: The same CDR3 is also encoded by other DNA sequences in this sample. The rearrangement links TRBV28 to TRBJ1-3; possible D gene TRBD1, 6 bases. Germline V gene lookup returns CDR1 MDHEN and CDR2 SYDVKM. This CDR3 is 15 amino acids long. V was pared by 3 bases and J by 1 base, with 10 bases between. CDR3 region: CASSFWGQSGNTIYF. CDR3 DNA: TGTGCCAGCAGTTTCTGGGGGCAGTCTGGAAACACCATATATTTT.

The V gene is TRBV27, the J gene TRBJ2-7; D gene uncertain. The germline V and J ends were trimmed by 4 bases and 0 bases, with 10 bases remaining between them. Germline CDR1 and CDR2: MNHEY and SMNVEV (reference sequence). The CDR3 length is 14 residues. CDR3 nucleotides: TGTGCCAGCAGTTCTAGTGGAATCTCCTACGAGCAGTACTTC. Translation: CASSSSGISYEQYF.

V and J are TRBV6-1 and TRBJ1-5; 7 bases align to TRBD1. V trimming: 1 base; J trimming: 9 bases; junction bases outside the gene matches: 9. Germline V gene lookup returns CDR1 MNHNS and CDR2 SASEGT. The CDR3 has 15 residues. The CDR3 is CASSEEEGTAAPQHF. CDR3 DNA: TGTGCCAGCAGTGAAGAAGAGGGGACAGCTGCGCCCCAGCATTTT.

The chain employs TRBV27 and TRBJ2-7; D ambiguous. Trimming cost V 4 bases and J 5 bases, with 15 bases left between them. The CDR3 runs 14 residues. From germline, CDR1 is MNHEY and CDR2 SMNVEV (reference sequence). CDR3 residues: CASSSPGEWHEQYF. DNA for the CDR3: TGTGCCAGCAGTTCCCCCGGAGAATGGCACGAGCAGTACTTC.

Concerning this clone: At the DNA level, this CDR3 is encoded by other sequences in the same sample as well. The chain combines TRBV2 with TRBJ2-3; 7 bases are shared with TRBD2. Per the germline V gene, CDR1 is SNHLY and CDR2 is FYNNEI. Trimming cost V 6 bases and J 2 bases; bases outside gene matches: 8. CDR3 size: 15 residues. CDR3 nucleotides: TGTGCCAGCAGCGGACTAGTTGGCCTCACAGATACGCAGTATTTT. Encoded protein: CASSGLVGLTDTQYF.

CDR3 residues: CSVEEIGEGANVLTF. The CDR3 nucleotides read TGCAGCGTTGAAGAGATCGGGGAAGGGGCCAACGTCCTGACTTTC. V is TRBV29-1 and J is TRBJ2-6; D possibly corresponds to TRBD2 (5 bases). There are 15 residues in the CDR3. V lost 0 bases and J 4 bases, leaving 10 bases between the germline ends. Germline loops: CDR1 SQVTM, CDR2 ANQGSEA.

The chain has TRBV11-3 and TRBJ2-7; 7 bases match TRBD2. The V gene end was trimmed by 8 bases and the J gene end by 7 bases; junction bases not matched to a gene: 17. This CDR3 has 15 residues. Germline V CDR1 and CDR2: SGHNT, YENEEA. CDR3 loop: CASLNRAGDSWEQYF. The DNA for the CDR3 is TGTGCCAGCTTGAATCGGGCGGGGGATTCCTGGGAGCAGTACTTC.

This chain uses TRBV7-9 with TRBJ2-2, with 9 bases identical to TRBD2. Unmatched junction bases numbered 8, after V lost 5 bases and J lost 7 bases. The CDR3 has 15 amino acids. The V gene's germline CDR1 is SEHNR and CDR2 FQNEAQ (reference sequence). In DNA, the CDR3 is TGTGCCAGCAGCCCCCGCGGGGGGGCGAACGGGGAGCTGTTTTTT. Its translation: CASSPRGGANGELFF.